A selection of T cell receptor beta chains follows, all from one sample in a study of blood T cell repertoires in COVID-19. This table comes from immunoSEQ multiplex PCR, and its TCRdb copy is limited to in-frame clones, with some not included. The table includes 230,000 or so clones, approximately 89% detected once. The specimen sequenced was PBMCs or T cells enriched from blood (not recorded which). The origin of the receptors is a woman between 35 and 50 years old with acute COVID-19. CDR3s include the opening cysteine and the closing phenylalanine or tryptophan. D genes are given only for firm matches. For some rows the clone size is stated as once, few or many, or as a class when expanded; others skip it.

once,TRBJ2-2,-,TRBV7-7,TGTGCCAGCAGCGAGGAAATATACACCGGGGAGCTGTTTTTT,CASSEEIYTGELFF
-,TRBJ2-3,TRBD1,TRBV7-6,TGTGCCAGCAGCTATGGGACAGGGGCAGATACGCAGTATTTT,CASSYGTGADTQYF
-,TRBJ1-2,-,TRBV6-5,TGTGCCAGCAGTTCCGGGACACTCCCGCGGGGCTACACCTTC,CASSSGTLPRGYTF
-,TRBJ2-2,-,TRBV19,TGTGCCAGTAGTATAGGAGGTGACACCGGGGAGCTGTTTTTT,CASSIGGDTGELFF
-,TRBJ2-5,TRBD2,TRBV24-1,TGTGCCACCAGTGATTGGGGACTAGATTCGGAGACCCAGTACTTC,CATSDWGLDSETQYF
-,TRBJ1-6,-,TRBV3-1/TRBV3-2,TGTGCCAGCAGCCAAGAGCGGCCCCGATGCGATTCACCCCTCCACTTT,CASSQERPRCDSPLHF
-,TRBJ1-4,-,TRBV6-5,TGTGCCAGCAGGTTGACAGTATCTTCTAATGAAAAACTGTTTTTT,CASRLTVSSNEKLFF
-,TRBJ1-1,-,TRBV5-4,TGTGCCAGCAGCTTCCCCGGGAACACTGAAGCTTTCTTT,CASSFPGNTEAFF
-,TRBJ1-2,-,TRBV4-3,TGCGCCAGCAGCCAAGATAGTGGCGGAAACTATGGCTACACCTTC,CASSQDSGGNYGYTF
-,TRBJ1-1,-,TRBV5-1,TGCGCCAGCAGCCCGGGGGGCGGGGTGAACACTGAAGCTTTCTTT,CASSPGGGVNTEAFF
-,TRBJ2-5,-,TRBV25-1,TGTGCCAGCGGACGTAGGGGAGAGACCCAGTACTTC,CASGRRGETQYF
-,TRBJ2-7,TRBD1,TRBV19,TGTGCCAGTAGTATAACGACAGGGGAGCAGTACTTC,CASSITTGEQYF
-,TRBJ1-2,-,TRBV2,TGTGCCACATGGACAGCTAGTAACTATGGCTACACCTTC,CATWTASNYGYTF
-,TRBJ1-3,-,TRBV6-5,TGTGCCAGCAGTTTCGTTTCTGGAAACACCATATATTTT,CASSFVSGNTIYF
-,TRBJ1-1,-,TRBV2,TGTGCCAGCAGTCGGGGTCCGCCGGAAACTGAAGCTTTCTTT,CASSRGPPETEAFF
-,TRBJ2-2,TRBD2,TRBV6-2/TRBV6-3,TGTGCCAGCAGTTACATGACTAGCGGGGGCCTCAACACCGGGGAGCTGTTTTTT,CASSYMTSGGLNTGELFF
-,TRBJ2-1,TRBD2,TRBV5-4,TGTGCCAGCAGCCCCCCTCAGCGGGAAGGTGAGCAGTTCTTC,CASSPPQREGEQFF
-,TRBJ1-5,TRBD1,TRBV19,TGTGCCAGTAGTATTCGGACAGGGGGCAATCAGCCCCAGCATTTT,CASSIRTGGNQPQHF
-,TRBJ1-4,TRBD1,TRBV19,TGTGCCAGTAGTACACTACGGACAGGGGTTAATGAAAAACTGTTTTTT,CASSTLRTGVNEKLFF
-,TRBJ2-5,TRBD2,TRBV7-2,TGTGCCAGCAGCTTAGAGTGGGGGGGAGGAGAGACCCAGTACTTC,CASSLEWGGGETQYF
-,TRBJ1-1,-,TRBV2,TGTGCCAGCAGTGTAGACAGCAACACTGAAGCTTTCTTT,CASSVDSNTEAFF
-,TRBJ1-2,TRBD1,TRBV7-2,TGTGCCAGCAGCCAAGCAGGGGGTGGCTACACCTTC,CASSQAGGGYTF
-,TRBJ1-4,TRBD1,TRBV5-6,TGTGCCAGCAGCTCCGGGGGCAGGGGGTCTGAAAAACTGTTTTTT,CASSSGGRGSEKLFF
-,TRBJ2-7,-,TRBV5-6,TGTGCCAGCAGCCTAGGGACATCCGCCGAGCAGTACTTC,CASSLGTSAEQYF
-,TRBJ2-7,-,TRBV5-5,TGTGCCAGCAGCTTGCAGGACTACGAGCAGTACTTC,CASSLQDYEQYF
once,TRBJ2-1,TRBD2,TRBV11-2,TGTGCCAGCAGCTCAATCGGGACTAGCGGGGAGCAGTTCTTC,CASSSIGTSGEQFF
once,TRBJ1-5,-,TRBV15,TGTGCCACCAGCAGAGGGCAAGATTTTGGTCAGCCCCAGCATTTT,CATSRGQDFGQPQHF
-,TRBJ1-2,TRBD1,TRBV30,TGTGCCTGGAGGGGGACAGGGAGGGATGGCTACACCTTC,CAWRGTGRDGYTF
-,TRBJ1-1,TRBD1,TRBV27,TGTGCCAGCAGTCGGTGGACCGGGACAGATAGAGAAGCTTTCTTT,CASSRWTGTDREAFF
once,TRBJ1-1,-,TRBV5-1,TGCGCCAGCAGCTTGGGCGGTAAGAACACTGAAGCTTTCTTT,CASSLGGKNTEAFF
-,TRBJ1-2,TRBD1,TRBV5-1,TGCGCCAGCAGCGGGACAGGGCGTTTGGATGGCTACACCTTC,CASSGTGRLDGYTF
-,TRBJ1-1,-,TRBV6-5,TGTGCCAGCAGTCTAAGGGGCTCAAACACTGAAGCTTTCTTT,CASSLRGSNTEAFF
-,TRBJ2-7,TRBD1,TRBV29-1,TGCAGCGCAAAACAGGGGCCCTTTTCTAGCGAGCAGTACTTC,CSAKQGPFSSEQYF
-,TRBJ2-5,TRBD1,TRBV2,TGTGCCAGCAGTCACCGCGACAGGGAAGAGACCCAGTACTTC,CASSHRDREETQYF
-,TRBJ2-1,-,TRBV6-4,TGTGCCAGCAGTGACTCCGACACGGATGAGCAGTTCTTC,CASSDSDTDEQFF
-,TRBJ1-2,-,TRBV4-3,TGCGCCAGCAGCCAATCACAGGGTAACTATGGCTACACCTTC,CASSQSQGNYGYTF
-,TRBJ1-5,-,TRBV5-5,TGTGCCAGCAACCTGGAGGGGGGGGCTCGTCAGCCCCAGCATTTT,CASNLEGGARQPQHF
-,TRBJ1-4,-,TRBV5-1,TGCGCCAGCAGCTTACAGGGACCTGCAACTAATGAAAAACTGTTTTTT,CASSLQGPATNEKLFF
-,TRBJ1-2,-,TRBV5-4,TGTGCCAGCAGCTTGGAGAGCTATGGCTACACCTTC,CASSLESYGYTF
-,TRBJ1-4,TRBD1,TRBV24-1,TGTGCCACCAGTGAGGGACAGGGGATCAATGAAAAACTGTTTTTT,CATSEGQGINEKLFF
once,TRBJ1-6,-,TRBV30,TGTGCCTGGAGTGTACCTCAGGGGAGAATCTATTCACCCCTCCACTTT,CAWSVPQGRIYSPLHF